The entry below describes one T cell receptor (beta chain). The data are from a study of T cell changes during pregnancy in multiple sclerosis. Data came from immunoSEQ multiplex PCR; TCRdb stores just in-frame clones and leaves some out. The data show about 100,000 clones, 85% to 95% seen once. Trimming at V came to 0 bases and at J to 7 bases, leaving 1 base not matched to a gene. The germline gives CDR1 MNHNS, CDR2 SASEGT. This CDR3 comprises 16 residues. This clonotype was sampled from a female donor in good health, enrolled as a control in a pregnancy study. The chain has TRBV6-1 and TRBJ2-1; 15 positions match TRBD2. Sequencing was performed on peripheral blood, taken in the third trimester of pregnancy. The CDR3 sequence: CASSEAGLAGGNEQFF. DNA for the CDR3: TGTGCCAGCAGTGAAGCTGGACTAGCGGGGGGGAATGAGCAGTTCTTC.